What follows are 28 T cell receptor beta chains derived from one specimen sequenced in a study of cytomegalovirus exposure and HLA in healthy donors. The PCR was carried out with 60 Vbeta primers and 13 Jbeta primers. Method: immunoSEQ multiplex PCR; TCRdb's copy keeps in-frame clones and lacks some. The sample holds 150,000 or so clones, 79% seen once. The sequenced sample was PBMCs. Receptors were obtained from a woman aged 40 to 50 in good health and CMV-seropositive.

V usage is TRBV10-2 and J usage is TRBJ2-1, with TRBD2 matching 10 bases. Trimming removed 6 bases from V and 10 bases from J; junction bases left unmatched: 12. The CDR3 loop spans 15 amino acids. Germline V gives CDR1 WSHSY, CDR2 SAAADI. The CDR3 sequence: CASSTGLAALYEQFF. The CDR3 region has the DNA TGCGCCAGCAGCACCGGACTAGCGGCCCTATACGAGCAGTTCTTC.

This rearrangement joins TRBV7-9 to TRBJ2-2; D is undetermined. Trimming removed 5 bases from V and 0 bases from J, with 7 bases in between. The CDR3 length is 14 residues. Germline CDR1 is SEHNR and CDR2 is FQNEAQ (reference sequence). The CDR3 here is CASSAETNTGELFF. The CDR3 DNA sequence: TGTGCCAGCAGCGCCGAGACGAACACCGGGGAGCTGTTTTTT. The entire variable domain, with the rest obtained from reference TRBV7-9 and TRBJ2-2, is as follows: DTGVSQNPRHKITKRGQNVTFRCDPISEHNRLYWYRQTLGQGPEFLTYFQNEAQLEKSRLLSDRFSAERPKGSFSTLEIQRTEQGDSAMYLCASSAETNTGELFFGEGSRLTVL.

The rearrangement uses TRBV14 and TRBJ2-3; weak D call: TRBD2 (5 bases). Trimming shortened V by 1 base and J by 2 bases, and 7 bases separated the two germline ends. This CDR3 is 14 amino acids long. CDR1 and CDR2 (germline): SGHDN, FVKESK. This CDR3 reads CASSQGRYTDTQYF. In nucleotides, the CDR3 is TGTGCCAGCAGCCAAGGGAGGTACACAGATACGCAGTATTTT.

The chain joins TRBV10-3 to TRBJ2-3; 13 nucleotides line up with TRBD2. This CDR3 region has 15 residues. V trimming: 9 bases; J trimming: 4 bases; junction bases outside the gene matches: 7. Per germline, CDR1 ENHRY and CDR2 SYGVKD. This CDR3 is CAIAQLAGGPDTQYF. DNA of the CDR3: TGTGCCATTGCCCAACTAGCGGGGGGGCCAGATACGCAGTATTTT.

The chain recombines TRBV6-1 with TRBJ2-3, with D possibly matching TRBD1 (5 bases). Germline CDR1 and CDR2: MNHNS and SASEGT. V was clipped by 6 bases and J by 6 bases, with 13 bases between them. This CDR3 spans 13 amino acids. The DNA of the CDR3 is TGTGCCAGCAGGACAAGCGCAGGGGATACGCAGTATTTT. Its translation is CASRTSAGDTQYF.

The chain uses TRBV2 and TRBJ2-3; 7 bases align to TRBD2. The CDR3 length is 14 residues. The junction had 4 bases not matched to a gene; V was cut back by 6 bases and J by 1 base. In germline, CDR1 is SNHLY, CDR2 FYNNEI. The CDR3, as DNA: TGTGCCAGCAGGGCCGCGGGGGGCACAGATACGCAGTATTTT. Translating it yields CASRAAGGTDTQYF.

This clone appeared once. The chain has TRBV5-4 and TRBJ2-1; 12 positions agree with TRBD2. The CDR3 extends over 14 amino acids. Trimming took 4 bases from V and 7 from J; bases not matched to a gene: 3. CDR1 is SGHNT, CDR2 YYREEE, per germline (reference sequence). CDR3 sequence: CASSTGTSGNEQFF. CDR3 nucleotide sequence: TGTGCCAGCAGCACCGGGACTAGCGGGAATGAGCAGTTCTTC. The variable domain in full, completed from reference TRBV5-4 and TRBJ2-1, reads ETGVTQSPTHLIKTRGQQVTLRCSSQSGHNTVSWYQQALGQGPQFIFQYYREEENGRGNFPPRFSGLQFPNYSSELNVNALELDDSALYLCASSTGTSGNEQFFGPGTRLTVL.

V is TRBV9 and J is TRBJ2-1, with 11 bases aligning to TRBD2. The germline CDR1 and CDR2 sequences are SGDLS and YYNGEE. The CDR3 length is 16 residues. The junction had 9 bases not matched to a gene; V was cut back by 0 bases and J by 10 bases. The CDR3 DNA follows: TGTGCCAGCAGCGTAGAGGTAGCGGGGGGGCCACGAGAGCAGTTCTTC. Residues: CASSVEVAGGPREQFF.

This chain joins TRBV6-6 and TRBJ1-1; weak D call: TRBD1 (6 bases). Deletions cut 5 bases from V and 2 bases from J, with 15 bases between. Germline V CDR1 and CDR2: MNHNY, SVGAGI (reference sequence). The CDR3 spans 15 residues. The DNA of the CDR3 is TGTGCCAGCAGTACCCTAGGGGGGGGAAACACTGAAGCTTTCTTT. Translation gives CASSTLGGGNTEAFF.

This chain joins TRBV10-3 and TRBJ1-4; no reliable D call. This CDR3 is built from 15 residues. Germline values: CDR1 ENHRY, CDR2 SYGVKD. Trimming cost V 1 base and J 0 bases, with 6 bases left between them. This CDR3 is CAISEFRATNEKLFF. The DNA for the CDR3 is TGTGCCATCAGTGAGTTCCGTGCAACTAATGAAAAACTGTTTTTT.

This rearrangement joins TRBV6-6 to TRBJ2-7, with 8 bases lining up with TRBD2. In germline, CDR1 is MNHNY, CDR2 SVGAGI (reference sequence). The CDR3 spans 13 residues. With V trimmed by 5 bases and J by 3 bases, 3 bases remained unmatched. The CDR3 nucleotides read TGTGCCAGCAGTACGGGGGGGGGCTACGAGCAGTACTTC. It yields the protein CASSTGGGYEQYF.

This clone was found a few times. The gene calls are TRBV25-1 and TRBJ1-6, with D unclear. CDR3 length: 14 amino acids. From germline, CDR1 is MGHDK and CDR2 SYGVNS. The V and J ends lost 3 bases and 6 bases respectively, with 9 bases between them. The chain's CDR3 is CASSEGGINSPLHF. The CDR3 DNA reads as TGTGCCAGCAGTGAGGGAGGCATTAATTCACCCCTCCACTTT. The complete variable domain, with remaining parts taken from reference TRBV25-1 and TRBJ1-6, reads EADIYQTPRYLVIGTGKKITLECSQTMGHDKMYWYQQDPGMELHLIHYSYGVNSTEKGDLSSESTVSRIRTEHFPLTLESARPSHTSQYLCASSEGGINSPLHFGNGTRLTVT.

The chain is built from TRBV25-1 and TRBJ2-5, with D possibly matching TRBD2 (5 bases). Trimming stripped 6 bases from V and 7 bases from J, with 18 bases between. Germline CDR1 is MGHDK and CDR2 is SYGVNS. CDR3 length: 14 amino acids. The CDR3 is CASRESVPRGTQYF. The CDR3 DNA sequence: TGTGCCAGCAGGGAGAGCGTCCCTCGGGGGACCCAGTACTTC. The complete variable domain, with remaining parts taken from reference TRBV25-1 and TRBJ2-5, reads EADIYQTPRYLVIGTGKKITLECSQTMGHDKMYWYQQDPGMELHLIHYSYGVNSTEKGDLSSESTVSRIRTEHFPLTLESARPSHTSQYLCASRESVPRGTQYFGPGTRLLVL.

J is TRBJ2-1 and V is TRBV5-4, with 9 bases fitting TRBD2. The germline gives CDR1 SGHNT, CDR2 YYREEE (reference sequence). CDR3 length: 15 amino acids. The V and J ends lost 2 bases and 6 bases, in that order; junction bases with no gene match: 6. The CDR3 sequence is CASSLGGGDANEQFF. CDR3 bases: TGTGCCAGCAGCTTAGGCGGGGGGGACGCCAATGAGCAGTTCTTC.

V is TRBV7-9 and J is TRBJ2-7; D perhaps matches TRBD1 (6 bases). Trimming left V 8 bases short and J 1 base short, with 15 bases between. The CDR3 is 14 residues long. Germline assignment: CDR1 SEHNR and CDR2 FQNEAQ (reference sequence). CDR3 coding DNA: TGTGCCAGCGGCCGGGACACTCTTTCCTACGAGCAGTACTTC. Translated: CASGRDTLSYEQYF. The full variable domain, in which reference TRBV7-9 and TRBJ2-7 provide the parts outside the CDR3, is DTGVSQNPRHKITKRGQNVTFRCDPISEHNRLYWYRQTLGQGPEFLTYFQNEAQLEKSRLLSDRFSAERPKGSFSTLEIQRTEQGDSAMYLCASGRDTLSYEQYFGPGTRLTVT.

CDR3 amino acids: CATSYLTGGYEQYF. DNA for the CDR3: TGTGCCACCAGCTACCTCACAGGGGGCTACGAGCAGTACTTC. The chain has TRBV15 and TRBJ2-7; 8 bases line up with TRBD1. The CDR3 covers 14 residues. V dropped 5 bases and J dropped 3; count of bases not matched to a gene: 6. Germline lookup yields CDR1 LNHNV and CDR2 YYDKDF (reference sequence).

V is TRBV15 and J is TRBJ2-5; TRBD2 matches at 15 bases. The CDR3 has 20 amino acids. Germline trimming cut 4 bases from V and 0 bases from J; bases unmatched to any gene: 12. Germline assignment: CDR1 LNHNV and CDR2 YYDKDF (reference sequence). CDR3 coding DNA: TGTGCCACCAGCAAAGAGGGGACTAGCGGGGGGAATGGGGACCAAGAGACCCAGTACTTC. Its translation is CATSKEGTSGGNGDQETQYF.

J is TRBJ1-5 and V is TRBV19; 10 bases agree with TRBD1. This CDR3 region has 15 residues. CDR1 is LNHDA, CDR2 SQIVND, per germline (reference sequence). V lost 6 bases to trimming and J lost 5 bases; unmatched junction nucleotides: 7. CDR3 DNA: TGTGCCAGTAGCGACGACAGGGGGCCGTATCAGCCCCAGCATTTT. Protein: CASSDDRGPYQPQHF.

The chain links TRBV4-1 to TRBJ1-2; D is perhaps TRBD1 (5 bases). Germline CDR1 reads MGHRA; CDR2 reads YSYEKL. V was pared by 1 base and J by 4 bases, with 13 bases between. CDR3 length: 15 residues. This chain's CDR3 is CASSQGVAGGYGYTF. CDR3 sequence (DNA): TGCGCCAGCAGCCAAGGGGTGGCGGGGGGCTATGGCTACACCTTC.

The J gene is TRBJ2-3, the V gene TRBV5-1, with 7 bases identical to TRBD1. V shed 0 bases, J shed 5 bases, and the junction held 9 bases outside the gene matches. This CDR3 is built from 16 residues. The germline gives CDR1 SGHRS, CDR2 YFSETQ. Written as DNA, the CDR3 is TGCGCCAGCAGCTTGGTTTTCGACAGGGTGAAAGATACGCAGTATTTT. Amino acid sequence: CASSLVFDRVKDTQYF.

The J gene is TRBJ1-6, the V gene TRBV7-3; TRBD1 is a possible D gene (6 bases). The CDR3 length is 15 residues. V was trimmed by 3 bases and J by 6 bases, leaving 12 bases between them. CDR1 and CDR2 from the germline V gene are SGHTA and FQGTGA. The CDR3, as DNA: TGTGCCAGCAGCTTCGATGGACAGCCTAATTCACCCCTCCACTTT. This gives the protein CASSFDGQPNSPLHF.

About this clone: Other DNA sequences of this sample code for an identical CDR3. This sequence joins TRBV10-1 and TRBJ2-7; 12 positions match TRBD1. V shed 0 bases, J shed 5 bases, and the junction held 2 bases outside the gene matches. This CDR3 has 15 residues. In germline, CDR1 is WNHNN, CDR2 SYGVQD (reference sequence). The CDR3 DNA is TGCGCCAGCAGTGAGTCGGGGACAGGGGGCGACGAGCAGTACTTC. Translated, it gives CASSESGTGGDEQYF.

This clone was observed a handful of times. The chain carries TRBV5-1 and TRBJ1-2; the D gene is possibly TRBD1 (6 bases). CDR3 length: 15 amino acids. V was clipped by 2 bases and J by 4 bases, with 15 bases between them. Per germline, CDR1 SGHRS and CDR2 YFSETQ. The CDR3 loop is CASSFDSQGFYGYTF. CDR3 DNA sequence: TGCGCCAGCAGCTTCGACTCGCAGGGGTTCTATGGCTACACCTTC.

The chain links TRBV29-1 to TRBJ1-2; D call uncertain. Germline V gene lookup returns CDR1 SQVTM and CDR2 ANQGSEA. The CDR3 has 11 amino acids. V was clipped by 7 bases and J by 2 bases, with 8 bases between them. In DNA form, the CDR3 reads TGCAGCGAGGAGAGCAACTATGGCTACACCTTC. This codes for CSEESNYGYTF.

This sequence joins TRBV10-3 and TRBJ2-2; tentative D call: TRBD1 (5 bases). V gave up 9 bases and J gave up 6 bases, with 11 bases separating them. The CDR3 is 12 residues long. Germline lookup yields CDR1 ENHRY and CDR2 SYGVKD. The CDR3 DNA follows: TGTGCCATAGGGGTGGGCGCCGGGGAGCTGTTTTTT. It yields the protein CAIGVGAGELFF.

This chain joins TRBV19 and TRBJ2-5; TRBD2 is a possible D gene (5 bases). V lost 5 bases and J 0 bases, leaving 7 bases between the germline ends. CDR1 is LNHDA and CDR2 is SQIVND in the germline V gene (reference sequence). This CDR3 is 13 amino acids long. This CDR3 reads CASSSGYQETQYF. The CDR3 bases are TGTGCCAGTAGTTCGGGGTACCAAGAGACCCAGTACTTC.

The rearrangement joins TRBV4-1 to TRBJ2-5; maybe TRBD1 (6 bases). CDR1 and CDR2 (germline): MGHRA, YSYEKL. Trimming stripped 4 bases from V and 5 bases from J, with 8 bases between. CDR3 length equals 12 residues. In DNA, the CDR3 is TGCGCCAGCAGCCTCCAGGGGGAGACCCAGTACTTC. Its protein product is CASSLQGETQYF.

This clone occurred a few times. The CDR3 is CASSERGGGNTIYF. The CDR3 bases are TGTGCCAGCAGCGAACGGGGGGGAGGAAACACCATATATTTT. The chain recombines TRBV6-1 with TRBJ1-3; tentatively, D is TRBD1 (5 bases). With 6 bases removed from V and 4 bases from J, the gap between germline ends came to 13 bases. This CDR3 is built from 14 residues. Germline V gene data show CDR1 as MNHNS and CDR2 as SASEGT.